Sequencing of this TCR beta chain was carried out in a study of T cells in Graves' hyperthyroidism and ophthalmopathy. Across the whole study: Peripheral blood sampling occurred at initial diagnosis, before any treatment.

The study's findings and limits: From stable hyperthyroidism, ophthalmopathy was set apart by a 13 V-J model.

TCR beta CDR3 sequences were amplified from RNA transcripts. Using the HTBI primer set, a first-round RT-PCR was run on the TCR CDR3. Each CDR3 protein is one row after TCRdb ran MiXCR on the multiplex PCR reads. The data hold 750,000 to 950,000 distinct CDR3 sequences, with roughly 40% observed a single time. This CDR3 is built from 16 residues. CDR1 and CDR2 from the germline V gene are DFQATT and SNEGSKA (reference sequence). The V segment lost 1 base and the J segment 0 bases; nucleotides outside the gene matches: 6. Clinical symptoms, serum thyroxine, TRAb, thyroid ultrasound and orbital computed tomography informed diagnoses. This clonotype was found a few times. Antigen unknown.

Sequencing was carried out using blood. V and J are TRBV20-1 and TRBJ1-3; 7 nucleotides line up with TRBD1. The clonotype was recovered from a young man with Graves' hyperthyroidism. CDR3 nucleotide sequence: TGCAGTGCTAGAGGACAGGGCCATCGCTCTGGAAACACCATATATTTT. Translation: CSARGQGHRSGNTIYF.